Presented here are 30 T cell receptor beta chains from one specimen sequenced in a study of T cells in Graves' hyperthyroidism and ophthalmopathy. The TCR beta CDR3 regions underwent amplification using RNA transcripts as the source. An initial round of RT-PCR targeting the TCR CDR3 relied on the HTBI primer set. One entry per CDR3 protein, called by TCRdb with MiXCR from the multiplex PCR reads. The repertoire holds some 500,000 distinct CDR3 sequences, with around a quarter as singletons. Sequenced material: blood. The receptors stem from a woman in her thirties with Graves' ophthalmopathy.

The rearrangement links TRBV6-9 to TRBJ1-1; D not resolved. The V gene lost 4 bases and the J gene lost 11 bases, with 11 bases spanning the gap. Germline values: CDR1 MNHGY, CDR2 SVAAGI. This CDR3 is built from 11 residues. The CDR3 bases are TGTGCCAGCAGTTTTCGGAGGGATGCTTTCTTT. Translated: CASSFRRDAFF.

This clonotype was seen a few times. This chain uses TRBV27 with TRBJ2-7; tentative D call: TRBD2 (7 bases). The V end lost 4 bases, the J end lost 7 bases, and 20 bases lay between the germline ends. The V gene's germline CDR1 is MNHEY and CDR2 SMNVEV (reference sequence). The CDR3 has 15 residues. The CDR3 loop is CASSSPGAGAGEQYF. CDR3 bases: TGTGCCAGCAGTTCCCCAGGGGCGGGGGCGGGTGAGCAGTACTTC.

This clonotype was seen a few times. The chain couples TRBV28 to TRBJ2-3; D gene unclear. CDR3 size: 15 residues. Germline-derived CDR1 and CDR2 are MDHEN and SYDVKM. The V and J ends lost 3 bases and 0 bases respectively, with 10 bases between them. DNA for the CDR3: TGTGCCAGCAGTTTGCTTTCAGATAGCACAGATACGCAGTATTTT. It specifies CASSLLSDSTDTQYF.

This clonotype has ten or more counts. The chain employs TRBV4-1 and TRBJ2-7, with TRBD2 as a possible D gene (7 bases). Looked up from germline, CDR1 is MGHRA and CDR2 is YSYEKL. Trimming removed 1 base from V and 3 bases from J, with 13 bases in between. CDR3 length: 15 amino acids. The CDR3 spells CASSQAGEGSYEQYF. CDR3 DNA sequence: TGCGCCAGCAGCCAAGCAGGGGAGGGAAGCTACGAGCAGTACTTC.

The chain joins TRBV6-1 to TRBJ2-5; a possible D gene is TRBD1 (6 bases). The V and J ends lost 2 bases and 8 bases respectively, with 12 bases between them. In germline, CDR1 is MNHNS, CDR2 SASEGT. This CDR3 has 13 amino acids. The CDR3 protein is CASSESGARTQYF. In DNA, the CDR3 is TGTGCCAGCAGTGAATCAGGGGCCCGTACCCAGTACTTC.

This clonotype was observed a handful of times. The CDR3 spells CASSRLDTGELFF. In nucleotides, the CDR3 is TGTGCCAGCTCACGACTAGACACCGGGGAGCTGTTTTTT. The rearrangement joins TRBV18 to TRBJ2-2, with a tentative D call TRBD2 (6 bases). The V gene's germline CDR1 is KGHSH and CDR2 LQKENI. V lost 4 bases to trimming and J lost 3 bases, with 6 bases between them. The CDR3 consists of 13 residues. The variable domain in full, with the rest retrieved from reference TRBV18 and TRBJ2-2, is NAGVMQNPRHLVRRRGQEARLRCSPMKGHSHVYWYRQLPEEGLKFMVYLQKENIIDESGMPKERFSAEFPKEGPSILRIQQVVRGDSAAYFCASSRLDTGELFFGEGSRLTVL.

The V call is TRBV7-6, the J call TRBJ2-2; D possibly corresponds to TRBD2 (6 bases). Trimming removed 4 bases from V and 4 bases from J, with 10 bases in between. Germline V CDR1 and CDR2: SGHVS, FNYEAQ. The CDR3 is 14 amino acids. Written as DNA, the CDR3 is TGTGCCAGCAGCTCGGGGGATGGCACCGGGGAGCTGTTTTTT. Protein product: CASSSGDGTGELFF. The variable domain in full, completed from reference TRBV7-6 and TRBJ2-2, reads GAGVSQSPRYKVTKRGQDVALRCDPISGHVSLYWYRQALGQGPEFLTYFNYEAQQDKSGLPNDRFSAERPEGSISTLTIQRTEQRDSAMYRCASSSGDGTGELFFGEGSRLTVL.

In the case of this clonotype: A much bigger clone sits one base away, suggesting this may be a read error. The genes are TRBV6-5 and TRBJ1-1, with D possibly being TRBD1 (5 bases). CDR3 size: 14 residues. The ends were cut back, 2 bases at V and 1 base at J, with 8 bases in the middle. CDR1 is MNHEY, CDR2 SVGAGI, per germline. The CDR3 sequence: CASSYTTENTEAFF. As DNA, the CDR3 is TGTGCCAGCAGTTACACGACAGAGAACACTGAAGCTTTCTTT.

V is TRBV12-3 or TRBV12-4 and J is TRBJ1-1; D is uncertain. Trimming pared 7 bases from V and 1 base from J, leaving 7 bases between. The CDR3 is 12 amino acids. CDR3 in DNA: TGTGCCAGCACTCCGAAGAACACTGAAGCTTTCTTT. Translated, it gives CASTPKNTEAFF.

J is TRBJ1-1 and V is TRBV6-5; D is ambiguous. Germline CDR1 is MNHEY and CDR2 is SVGAGI. The CDR3 length is 15 residues. Trimming shortened V by 0 bases and J by 1 base, and 9 bases separated the two germline ends. CDR3 nucleotide sequence: TGTGCCAGCAGTTACTCGACATCCGGGAACACTGAAGCTTTCTTT. Its translation: CASSYSTSGNTEAFF.

This clonotype was detected ten times or more. This chain joins TRBV6-4 and TRBJ1-1; D may be TRBD1 (5 bases). The germline V gene has CDR1 MRHNA and CDR2 SNTAGT. CDR3 length: 15 residues. CDR3 sequence reads: CAAGAVKIGNTEAFF. Here the CDR3 DNA reads TGTGCTGCTGGGGCGGTCAAGATAGGGAACACTGAAGCTTTCTTT.

This clonotype was seen more than once but under ten times. Since no conserved phenylalanine or tryptophan closes the CDR3, a read error is the likely cause. This chain links TRBV27 with TRBJ1-5, with TRBD1 matching over 9 bases. The CDR3 contains 18 residues. J gave up 1 base and V 8 bases, and 15 bases lay outside the gene matches. Germline assignment: CDR1 MNHEY and CDR2 SMNVEV (reference sequence). This chain's CDR3 is CASVMPGQGVSSNQPQHS. CDR3 nucleotide sequence: TGTGCCAGCGTCATGCCGGGACAGGGAGTTTCGAGCAATCAGCCCCAGCATTCT.

The chain joins TRBV11-2 to TRBJ2-7, with D possibly TRBD1 on 6 matching bases. Trimming pared 6 bases from V and 4 bases from J, leaving 19 bases between. The germline gives CDR1 SGHAT, CDR2 FQNNGV. The CDR3 runs 15 residues. The CDR3 coding sequence is TGTGCCAGCAGGGGAACAGGGTTCCTCGGGTACGAGCAGTACTTC. Amino acid sequence: CASRGTGFLGYEQYF.

Ten or more counts support this clonotype. The chain employs TRBV20-1 and TRBJ2-2; 10 bases are shared with TRBD2. V lost 6 bases and J lost 4; bases outside the gene matches: 5. CDR3 length: 14 amino acids. Germline lookup yields CDR1 DFQATT and CDR2 SNEGSKA (reference sequence). In DNA form, the CDR3 reads TGCAGTGCGCGTCTAGCGGGAGCCACCGGGGAGCTGTTTTTT. Translation gives CSARLAGATGELFF.

This clonotype occurred a few times. V and J are TRBV7-8 and TRBJ1-2; no firm D call. Trimming cost V 0 bases and J 3 bases, with 11 bases left between them. CDR1 is SGHVS, CDR2 FQNEAQ, per germline. The CDR3 covers 15 residues. The CDR3 loop reads CASSLAVGLDYGYTF. The DNA for the CDR3 is TGTGCCAGCAGCTTAGCTGTAGGGCTTGACTATGGCTACACCTTC.

This clonotype has at least ten counts. The chain uses TRBV6-5 and TRBJ2-2; 12 bases line up with TRBD2. CDR1 is MNHEY, CDR2 SVGAGI, per germline. CDR3 size: 16 residues. V trimming: 1 base; J trimming: 6 bases; junction bases outside the gene matches: 3. The CDR3 bases are TGTGCCAGCAGTTACTGGCTAGCGGGGGGGTCCGGGGAGCTGTTTTTT. This codes for CASSYWLAGGSGELFF.

The rearrangement uses TRBV11-2 and TRBJ1-3; TRBD1 is a possible D gene (5 bases). The CDR3 is 16 residues long. In germline, CDR1 is SGHAT, CDR2 FQNNGV. The V gene lost 5 bases and the J gene lost 0 bases, with 14 bases spanning the gap. CDR3 sequence: CASSLPGTYSGNTIYF. The CDR3 coding sequence is TGTGCCAGCAGCCTCCCAGGGACGTACTCTGGAAACACCATATATTTT.

This clonotype was seen ten or more times. The CDR3 region is CSVHSGDTTEAFF. The CDR3 nucleotides are TGCAGCGTCCATTCAGGGGATACCACTGAAGCTTTCTTT. The V call is TRBV29-1, the J call TRBJ1-1, with D perhaps matching TRBD1 (6 bases). V lost 6 bases and J lost 4, with 15 bases in between. Germline-derived CDR1 and CDR2 are SQVTM and ANQGSEA. The CDR3 spans 13 residues.

This clonotype was picked up many times. This sequence joins TRBV7-2 and TRBJ1-1; D is ambiguous. CDR3 length: 18 amino acids. Trimming took off 2 bases at V and 2 bases at J, with 21 bases between the two ends. CDR1 SGHTA and CDR2 FQGNSA come from the germline V gene. CDR3 nucleotide sequence: TGTGCCAGCAGCTTACCTAAGTCCCACCCTATCCAAAACACTGAAGCTTTCTTT. Its translation: CASSLPKSHPIQNTEAFF.

In this sample, this clonotype turned up a few times. V usage is TRBV11-3 and J usage is TRBJ2-2; the D call may be TRBD1 or TRBD2 (5 bases each). Germline V lookup: CDR1 SGHNT, CDR2 YENEEA. V was pared by 5 bases and J by 2 bases, with 15 bases between. CDR3 size: 16 residues. The CDR3 reads CASSPSRDVNTGELFF. The CDR3 nucleotides are TGTGCCAGCAGCCCCTCTAGGGACGTTAACACCGGGGAGCTGTTTTTT.

This clonotype was recorded a few times. The chain is built from TRBV27 and TRBJ1-5; the D is unclear. V shed 4 bases and J shed 2 bases, with 15 bases lying between them. The V gene's germline CDR1 is MNHEY and CDR2 SMNVEV (reference sequence). This CDR3 contains 16 residues. The CDR3 DNA reads TGTGCCAGCAGTTACCGGGGTTCCTGGGGCAATCAGCCCCAGCATTTT. Encoded protein: CASSYRGSWGNQPQHF.

This clonotype was detected ten times or more. The chain uses TRBV3-1 and TRBJ2-5; 7 positions agree with TRBD1. The CDR3 extends over 15 amino acids. Germline CDR1 is LGHDT and CDR2 is YNNKEL (reference sequence). After removal of 3 bases from V and 5 bases from J, the junction contained 9 bases not matched to a gene. As DNA, the CDR3 is TGTGCCAGCAGCCAGAGAGACAGGGAAGGGGAGACCCAGTACTTC. Its translation is CASSQRDREGETQYF.

To note about this clonotype: A much larger clone sits a single nucleotide away, making a read error possible. CDR3 DNA: TGTGCCAGCAGCTTAGGTTATGGGGCCGCTGAAGCTTGCTTT. Amino acids: CASSLGYGAAEACF. The V call is TRBV7-2, the J call TRBJ1-1, with D possibly matching TRBD1 (5 bases). This CDR3 contains 14 residues. Per germline, CDR1 SGHTA and CDR2 FQGNSA. The complete variable domain, with remaining parts taken from reference TRBV7-2 and TRBJ1-1, reads GAGVSQSPSNKVTEKGKDVELRCDPISGHTALYWYRQSLGQGLEFLIYFQGNSAPDKSGLPSDRFSAERTGGSVSTLTIQRTQQEDSAVYLCASSLGYGAAEACFGQGTRLTVV.

The rearrangement links TRBV15 to TRBJ2-5; D remains ambiguous. This CDR3 spans 15 amino acids. Germline CDR1 is LNHNV and CDR2 is YYDKDF (reference sequence). Deletions cut 0 bases from V and 5 bases from J, with 13 bases between. CDR3 protein: CATSRDQGSVETQYF. The CDR3 region has the DNA TGTGCCACCAGCAGAGATCAAGGGTCGGTGGAGACCCAGTACTTC.

This clonotype was counted ten times or more. The rearrangement links TRBV12-5 to TRBJ1-1; TRBD1 is a possible D gene (6 bases). The V and J ends lost 0 bases and 1 base respectively, with 15 bases between them. The CDR3 runs to 17 residues. The germline V gene encodes CDR1 LGHNT and CDR2 FRNRAP. The CDR3 region is CASGLVLGGRRNTEAFF. The DNA for the CDR3 is TGTGCTAGTGGTTTGGTACTGGGGGGGCGCAGGAACACTGAAGCTTTCTTT. Full variable domain (remainder filled in from reference TRBV12-5 and TRBJ1-1): DARVTQTPRHKVTEMGQEVTMRCQPILGHNTVFWYRQTMMQGLELLAYFRNRAPLDDSGMPKDRFSAEMPDATLATLKIQPSEPRDSAVYFCASGLVLGGRRNTEAFFGQGTRLTVV.

The chain recombines TRBV6-2 or TRBV6-3 with TRBJ2-7; a possible D gene is TRBD2 (5 bases). V lost 7 bases and J 5 bases, leaving 9 bases between the germline ends. The CDR3 has 11 amino acids. Germline values: CDR1 MNHEY, CDR2 SVGEGT. CDR3 protein: CASTLRDEQYF. In DNA form, the CDR3 reads TGTGCCAGCACCTTGCGGGACGAGCAGTACTTC.

The rearrangement joins TRBV6-1 to TRBJ1-1; 9 bases map to TRBD1. CDR3 length: 18 residues. Looked up from germline, CDR1 is MNHNS and CDR2 is SASEGT. Germline trimming cut 1 base from V and 2 bases from J; bases unmatched to any gene: 11. The DNA of the CDR3 is TGTGCCAGCAGTGAAGAAGAGGGACAGGGATCTGTTAACACTGAAGCTTTCTTT. It yields the protein CASSEEEGQGSVNTEAFF.

This CDR3 is CASTTGTINEQYF. The DNA of the CDR3 is TGTGCCAGCACCACCGGGACTATCAACGAGCAGTACTTC. This chain joins TRBV28 and TRBJ2-7; 7 nucleotides line up with TRBD2. CDR3 length: 13 amino acids. The trim removed 7 bases at V and 5 bases at J, leaving 8 bases unmatched. Per the germline V gene, CDR1 is MDHEN and CDR2 is SYDVKM.

This sequence joins TRBV2 and TRBJ1-1; a weak D match, TRBD1 (5 bases). This CDR3 region has 11 residues. Germline CDR1 and CDR2: SNHLY and FYNNEI. Deletions cut 8 bases from V and 7 bases from J, with 11 bases between. CDR3 DNA sequence: TGTGCCAGCCCCCGACAGCGTGAAGCTTTCTTT. It specifies CASPRQREAFF.

This clonotype has ten or more counts. The rearrangement uses TRBV20-1 and TRBJ2-5, with D perhaps TRBD1 or TRBD2 (5 bases each). The CDR3 runs to 15 residues. Per germline, CDR1 DFQATT and CDR2 SNEGSKA (reference sequence). The V and J ends lost 2 bases and 0 bases respectively, with 13 bases between them. The CDR3, as DNA: TGCAGTGCTAGATCCGTGGGGACGTACCAAGAGACCCAGTACTTC. This sequence encodes CSARSVGTYQETQYF.